This T cell receptor (beta chain) was identified in a study of kidney transplant recipient with SARS-CoV-2 infection. This clonotype has at least ten counts. V lost 2 bases to trimming and J lost 5 bases, with 10 bases between them. This CDR3 has 15 amino acids. Germline CDR1 and CDR2: MNHNY and SVGAGI (reference sequence). TCRdb itself ran the reads through MiXCR, one entry per CDR3 protein. The sample has 200,000 to 300,000 distinct CDR3 sequences, 25% to 30% seen once. This clonotype was obtained from a male patient aged 25 to 39 who had COVID-19 and was a kidney transplant recipient. The T cells may come from the graft donor. The specimen was a blood sample, collected at baseline and on day 111 from a kidney transplant recipient. V gene TRBV6-6 combines with J gene TRBJ1-6; maybe TRBD1 (5 bases). CDR3 loop: CASSYGRANNSPLHF. CDR3 bases: TGTGCCAGCAGTTACGGCAGGGCAAATAATTCACCCCTCCACTTT.